This TCR beta chain derives from a study of blood T cell repertoires in COVID-19. Study-level information: The cDNA or gDNA used as material had been derived from T cells, B-cell-depleted T cells, or PBMCs.

There are 14 residues in the CDR3. Germline lookup yields CDR1 SQVTM and CDR2 ANQGSEA. Trimming cost V 5 bases and J 1 base, with 12 bases left between them. The authors' processing: Nucleated cell counts were estimated from reference gene primer amplification. Only in-frame clones appear in the TCRdb table, and some are missing; sequencing was by immunoSEQ multiplex PCR. That table supplies the V and J calls and clone size; D and trimming were determined from the DNA. The data hold fewer than 85,000 clones, with around 88% observed a single time. This clonotype was sampled from a woman aged 55-69 years with acute or convalescent COVID-19. The sample taken for sequencing was peripheral blood. The V call is TRBV29-1, the J call TRBJ1-5, with D possibly TRBD1 on 6 matching bases. CDR3 loop: CSVTQGGSNQPQHF. CDR3 DNA: TGCAGCGTTACACAGGGAGGGAGCAATCAGCCCCAGCATTTT.